The rows below give T cell receptor beta chains drawn from one sample of a study of identical twins. TCRdb itself ran the 5' RACE reads through MiXCR, one entry per CDR3 protein. The sample carries roughly 250,000 distinct CDR3 sequences, over 12% recorded once. The sequenced sample was memory (CD45RO+) T cells sorted from blood. These receptors came from a woman younger than 30 in good health. Both conserved end residues are part of each CDR3. A D gene is named only where the DNA matches it firmly. Clone size is given for some rows only: seen once, a few or many times, or a class if the clone is expanded.

d_gene	abundance	j_gene	v_gene	CDR3nt	CDR3aa
NA	NA	TRBJ1-2	TRBV7-9	TGTGCCAGCAGCCCTCGAGGTGGTATGGACAGTCTCGATGGCTACACCTTC	CASSPRGGMDSLDGYTF
TRBD1	many	TRBJ2-7	TRBV12-3/TRBV12-4	TGTGCCAGCAGAATTGGACAGGGGGCGCACGAGCAGTACTTC	CASRIGQGAHEQYF
NA	NA	TRBJ2-5	TRBV7-7	TGTGCTAGCAGCCAATGGGGGGCAGAGACCCAGTACTTC	CASSQWGAETQYF
NA	NA	TRBJ1-4	TRBV7-9	TGTGCCAGCAGCGGGTGGTTTGGAAAACTGTTTTTT	CASSGWFGKLFF
NA	NA	TRBJ2-3	TRBV2	TGTGCCAGCAGTGAACGTCTGAGCGATACGCAGTATTTT	CASSERLSDTQYF
NA	few	TRBJ1-2	TRBV7-6	TGTGCCAGCAGCGCACTTGACAGCCCCTACTATGGCTACACCTTC	CASSALDSPYYGYTF
NA	few	TRBJ2-7	TRBV3-1	TGTGCCAGCAGCCAAGCCGGGGGCCCCTCCTACGAGCAGTACTTC	CASSQAGGPSYEQYF
TRBD1	few	TRBJ2-1	TRBV11-2	TGTGCCAGCAGCTCAGACAGGGGTCAGGATGAGCAGTTCTTC	CASSSDRGQDEQFF
NA	NA	TRBJ2-3	TRBV6-1	TGTGCCAGCAGTGAAGGTAGCTTCGGGACAGATACGCAGTATTTT	CASSEGSFGTDTQYF
TRBD2	NA	TRBJ2-3	TRBV20-1	TGCAGTGCTAGTCGTGGGACTAAGGCAGATACGCAGTATTTT	CSASRGTKADTQYF
NA	NA	TRBJ2-5	TRBV7-8	TGTGCCAGCAGCTTAATGACGGGGCCAGAGACCCAGTACTTC	CASSLMTGPETQYF
NA	NA	TRBJ1-4	TRBV20-1	TGCAGTGCTCCCGTCGGCCTAGGGGGGCTGTTTTTT	CSAPVGLGGLFF
NA	many	TRBJ1-4	TRBV5-1	TGCGCCAGCAGCTTTAACCCAGGGAGTGAAAAACTGTTTTTT	CASSFNPGSEKLFF
TRBD2	many	TRBJ2-5	TRBV10-3	TGTGCCATCAGTGTTCGGGGGGTGGAGACCCAGTACTTC	CAISVRGVETQYF
NA	once	TRBJ2-5	TRBV2	TGTGCCAGCAGTGGAGGGACGGGAGAGACCCAGTACTTC	CASSGGTGETQYF
TRBD1	NA	TRBJ2-5	TRBV5-1	TGCGCCAGCGGAAACGCAGGGACAGCCCAAGAGACCCAGTACTTC	CASGNAGTAQETQYF
NA	NA	TRBJ1-1	TRBV20-1	TGCAGTGCTAGAAGCAGCGACACTGAAGCTTTCTTT	CSARSSDTEAFF
TRBD2	few	TRBJ2-7	TRBV11-3	TGTGCCAGCAGCTTAGATGGGACTAGCGGGGGAGAGCAGTACTTC	CASSLDGTSGGEQYF
NA	NA	TRBJ2-1	TRBV28	TGTGCCAGCAGTAATCCAACCACACCGACGATAGGGGATGAGCAGTTCTTC	CASSNPTTPTIGDEQFF
TRBD1	NA	TRBJ1-5	TRBV7-9	TGTGCCAGCAGCCTACAGGGGGCTAATCAGCCCCAGCATTTT	CASSLQGANQPQHF
TRBD1	few	TRBJ1-1	TRBV6-1	TGTGCCAGCACCCCGCGCAGGGGGCTCAACACTGAAGCTTTCTTT	CASTPRRGLNTEAFF
NA	many	TRBJ2-6	TRBV12-3/TRBV12-4	TGTGCCAGCAGTTTAGGCGGGGCTGGGGCCAACGTCCTGACTTTC	CASSLGGAGANVLTF
NA	many	TRBJ2-7	TRBV20-1	TGCAGTGCGAGGCGCACAGACTACGAGCAGTACTTC	CSARRTDYEQYF
NA	NA	TRBJ2-3	TRBV6-2/TRBV6-3	TGTGCCAGCAGTTACTCGACCACAGATACGCAGTATTTT	CASSYSTTDTQYF
NA	NA	TRBJ1-2	TRBV4-1	TGCGCCAGCAGCCAAGGGGGACGGTATAACTATGGCTACACCTTC	CASSQGGRYNYGYTF
NA	NA	TRBJ2-7	TRBV3-1	TGTGCCAGCAGCCAAGAGTTCGTAGGGTCCTACGAGCAGTACTTC	CASSQEFVGSYEQYF
NA	NA	TRBJ1-2	TRBV7-3	TGTGCCAGCAGTCCCGGGGTGGACCCCAACTATGGCTACACCTTC	CASSPGVDPNYGYTF
NA	NA	TRBJ1-5	TRBV7-9	TGTGCCAGCAGCTCTCGGGGGTTTCAGCCCCAGCATTTT	CASSSRGFQPQHF
NA	NA	TRBJ2-2	TRBV12-5	TGTGCTAGTGGTTTGGATAGGGGCTGGGAGCTGTTTTTT	CASGLDRGWELFF
TRBD1	NA	TRBJ2-7	TRBV9	TGTGCCAGCAGCGTCGGACAGGGTACTAGCGAGCAGTACTTC	CASSVGQGTSEQYF
TRBD2	many	TRBJ2-4	TRBV9	TGTGCCAGCAGCGTAGACCTAGCGGAAAACATTCAGTACTTC	CASSVDLAENIQYF
NA	NA	TRBJ2-1	TRBV6-2/TRBV6-3	TGTACCAGCAGTCCGGGGGCTCTCAATGAGCAGTTCTTC	CTSSPGALNEQFF
NA	NA	TRBJ2-7	TRBV18	TGTGCCAGCTCATCTGGCATAATGGCGGACGAGCAGTACTTC	CASSSGIMADEQYF
NA	NA	TRBJ2-1	TRBV6-2/TRBV6-3	TGTGCCAGCAGTTATGAGGCGGAAAACAATGAGCAGTTCTTC	CASSYEAENNEQFF
NA	few	TRBJ2-1	TRBV24-1	TGTGCCACCAGTCGGGGGGCGGGTAATGAGCAGTTCTTC	CATSRGAGNEQFF
NA	many	TRBJ1-1	TRBV5-1	TGCGCCAGCAGCCCGCAGGGAAGCACTGAAGCTTTCTTT	CASSPQGSTEAFF
NA	few	TRBJ1-5	TRBV10-3	TGTGCCATCAGTGGACATCTTAGTAATCAGCCCCAGCATTTT	CAISGHLSNQPQHF
NA	many	TRBJ2-7	TRBV20-1	TGCAGTGCCAAACATACCTACGAGCAGTACTTC	CSAKHTYEQYF
NA	NA	TRBJ2-3	TRBV5-1	TGCGCCAGCAGAGGTTCGGGTGCAGATACGCAGTATTTT	CASRGSGADTQYF
NA	NA	TRBJ2-3	TRBV10-3	TGTGCCATCAGTGAGCAGCGGAGCCTCACAGATACGCAGTATTTT	CAISEQRSLTDTQYF